These 26 T cell receptor beta chains were all obtained from the same sample, sequenced in a study of T cell responses to AZD1222 COVID-19 vaccine. The method was immunoSEQ multiplex PCR; TCRdb's version includes in-frame clones alone and lacks a portion of them. The sample records approximately 150,000 clones, over 75% being singletons. The specimen was peripheral blood, collected on day 0 of AZD1222 vaccination. Receptor source: an adult in good health.

The V call is TRBV5-1, the J call TRBJ2-2; 8 bases fit TRBD2. Germline V gives CDR1 SGHRS, CDR2 YFSETQ. The CDR3 spans 16 residues. V was pared by 0 bases and J by 4 bases, with 5 bases of the junction left unmatched. The CDR3 reads CASSLVGSGTTGELFF. The CDR3 DNA is TGCGCCAGCAGCTTGGTTGGTAGCGGGACCACCGGGGAGCTGTTTTTT.

The chain joins TRBV7-8 to TRBJ2-4; D may match TRBD1 or TRBD2 (5 bases each). V lost 3 bases and J lost 9, with 21 bases in between. CDR1 is SGHVS and CDR2 is FQNEAQ in the germline V gene. The CDR3 has 16 residues. This CDR3 is CASSLSPGTPPSIQYF. Here the CDR3 DNA reads TGTGCCAGCAGCTTGTCCCCCGGGACCCCCCCGTCCATTCAGTACTTC.

The V and J genes are TRBV29-1 and TRBJ1-2; tentatively, D is TRBD1 (5 bases). The CDR3 covers 11 residues. Per the germline V gene, CDR1 is SQVTM and CDR2 is ANQGSEA. The V and J ends lost 2 bases and 8 bases respectively, with 9 bases between them. CDR3 nucleotides: TGCAGCGTTGAATTGTGGGGCGGCTACACCTTC. The encoded protein is CSVELWGGYTF.

V gene TRBV6-5 combines with J gene TRBJ1-5; TRBD1 aligns across 9 bases. V trimming: 6 bases; J trimming: 5 bases; junction bases outside the gene matches: 5. The V gene's germline CDR1 is MNHEY and CDR2 SVGAGI. This CDR3 is built from 14 residues. CDR3 DNA: TGTGCCAGCAGCCTGGACAGGGGCCATCAGCCCCAGCATTTT. Encoded protein: CASSLDRGHQPQHF.

The rearrangement uses TRBV5-1 and TRBJ2-5; 12 bases line up with TRBD2. V dropped 0 bases and J dropped 6; count of bases not matched to a gene: 6. The V gene's germline CDR1 is SGHRS and CDR2 YFSETQ. The CDR3 spans 16 residues. The CDR3 nucleotides read TGCGCCAGCAGCTTGGGACTAGCGGGAGAAGGGAAGACCCAGTACTTC. Encoded protein: CASSLGLAGEGKTQYF.

The V and J genes are TRBV6-5 and TRBJ1-6, with no clear D. The CDR3 is 15 residues long. V dropped 7 bases and J dropped 0 bases, with 10 bases sitting between them. CDR1 is MNHEY, CDR2 SVGAGI, per germline. CDR3 bases: TGTGCCAGCACCCTAGACATCTCCTATAATTCACCCCTCCACTTT. It encodes CASTLDISYNSPLHF.

This chain joins TRBV24-1 and TRBJ2-1, with unresolved D. The length of the CDR3 is 16 residues. Germline V gene data show CDR1 as KGHDR and CDR2 as SFDVKD. Trimming pared 2 bases from V and 0 bases from J, leaving 10 bases between. The CDR3 DNA reads TGTGCCACCAGTGATTCCTCCACCAGCTCCTACAATGAGCAGTTCTTC. This sequence encodes CATSDSSTSSYNEQFF.

The chain has TRBV6-5 and TRBJ2-7; 8 bases map to TRBD2. Germline V gene lookup returns CDR1 MNHEY and CDR2 SVGAGI. CDR3 length equals 15 residues. J lost 2 bases, V lost 6 bases, and 9 bases had no gene match. CDR3 nucleotides: TGTGCCAGCAGGCAAGGAATAGCGGGGACCTACGAGCAGTACTTC. Translating it yields CASRQGIAGTYEQYF.

The chain is built from TRBV7-2 and TRBJ2-1; possible D gene TRBD2, 6 bases. This CDR3 contains 18 residues. CDR1 and CDR2 (germline): SGHTA, FQGNSA. V lost 2 bases, J lost 9 bases, and 26 bases lay in between. The CDR3 sequence: CASSLFRSGGGSVSEQFF. The CDR3 DNA reads TGTGCCAGCAGCTTATTCCGGAGTGGTGGGGGGAGTGTTAGTGAGCAGTTCTTC.

The V and J genes are TRBV18 and TRBJ2-2; perhaps TRBD2 as D (5 bases). The CDR3 has 15 amino acids. The ends were cut back, 2 bases at V and 7 bases at J, with 14 bases in the middle. Germline loops: CDR1 KGHSH, CDR2 LQKENI. The CDR3 here is CASSPYRGSNGELFF. For the CDR3, the DNA is TGTGCCAGCTCACCATACCGGGGATCCAACGGGGAGCTGTTTTTT.

This chain joins TRBV10-1 and TRBJ2-1; D might be TRBD2 (7 bases). This CDR3 comprises 16 residues. The germline gives CDR1 WNHNN, CDR2 SYGVQD (reference sequence). V was trimmed by 2 bases and J by 2 bases, leaving 13 bases between them. CDR3 sequence: CASSETQRDTYNEQFF. CDR3 coding DNA: TGCGCCAGCAGTGAGACCCAGCGGGACACCTACAATGAGCAGTTCTTC.

This chain uses TRBV23-1 with TRBJ1-1, with unresolved D. TRBV23-1 is reported as an ORF; its role is uncertain. The V end was cut by 4 bases, the J end by 7 bases, with 13 bases between. This CDR3 has 13 residues. The CDR3 loop is CASSPSDAIEAFF. Written as DNA, the CDR3 is TGCGCCAGCAGTCCCTCGGATGCTATTGAAGCTTTCTTT.

This chain joins TRBV12-3 or TRBV12-4 and TRBJ1-6, with a possible D match to TRBD1 (5 bases). Trimming removed 3 bases at V and 8 bases at J, with 8 bases between. CDR3 length equals 13 residues. CDR3 nucleotide sequence: TGTGCCAGCAGTTTGGGGGTGTATTCACCCCTCCACTTT. It encodes CASSLGVYSPLHF.

As DNA, the CDR3 is TGCGCCAGCAGCCAAAGCTCCCCCGGAGGTGAAGCTTTCTTT. Its translation: CASSQSSPGGEAFF. The chain uses TRBV4-1 and TRBJ1-1; no reliable D call. The CDR3 loop spans 14 amino acids. Germline values: CDR1 MGHRA, CDR2 YSYEKL. Trimming removed 2 bases from V and 7 bases from J, with 14 bases in between.

V and J are TRBV6-5 and TRBJ2-2; 8 nucleotides match TRBD2. This CDR3 has 15 amino acids. Per the germline V gene, CDR1 is MNHEY and CDR2 is SVGAGI. V lost 5 bases, J lost 3 bases, and 5 bases stayed unmatched. CDR3 coding DNA: TGTGCCAGCAGTCTTACTAGCGGCGACACCGGGGAGCTGTTTTTT. This gives the protein CASSLTSGDTGELFF.

The J gene is TRBJ2-1, the V gene TRBV11-2, with 8 positions matching TRBD2. Trimming removed 5 bases from V and 0 bases from J; junction bases left unmatched: 3. CDR1 SGHAT and CDR2 FQNNGV come from the germline V gene. The CDR3 is 15 residues long. This CDR3 reads CASSVTSGSYNEQFF. The DNA for the CDR3 is TGTGCCAGCAGCGTCACTAGCGGCTCCTACAATGAGCAGTTCTTC.

V and J are TRBV9 and TRBJ2-7; D not certain. Germline V gives CDR1 SGDLS, CDR2 YYNGEE. V dropped 2 bases and J dropped 1 base, with 4 bases sitting between them. The CDR3 is 12 residues long. The CDR3 here is CASSVNSYEQYF. The DNA of the CDR3 is TGTGCCAGCAGCGTTAATTCCTACGAGCAGTACTTC.

This clone has only one observation. J is TRBJ2-7 and V is TRBV4-1; TRBD2 is a possible D gene (6 bases). The CDR3 loop spans 15 amino acids. Germline V gene lookup returns CDR1 MGHRA and CDR2 YSYEKL. V was cut by 2 bases and J by 4 bases, with 15 bases left in between. The CDR3 DNA sequence: TGCGCCAGCAGCCAACCGGGGACGGCGGGGTACGAGCAGTACTTC. Translated, it gives CASSQPGTAGYEQYF.

This chain links TRBV7-8 with TRBJ1-2; unclear D gene. From germline, CDR1 is SGHVS and CDR2 FQNEAQ. V dropped 3 bases and J dropped 5 bases, with 10 bases sitting between them. This CDR3 is 13 amino acids long. CDR3 loop: CASSFEGRYGYTF. DNA of the CDR3: TGTGCCAGCAGCTTTGAAGGGCGTTATGGCTACACCTTC.

This clone was detected only a few times. The chain carries TRBV7-9 and TRBJ1-2, with a possible D match to TRBD1 (5 bases). CDR3 size: 14 residues. CDR1 SEHNR and CDR2 FQNEAQ come from the germline V gene (reference sequence). V lost 5 bases and J lost 1, with 11 bases in between. CDR3 in DNA: TGTGCCAGCAGCCCTGACAGAAATAACTATGGCTACACCTTC. It specifies CASSPDRNNYGYTF.

This clone appeared a single time. V gene TRBV4-2 combines with J gene TRBJ2-7; D is undetermined. Germline V gene sequence: CDR1 LGHNA, CDR2 YNFKEQ. The CDR3 sequence is 16 residues long. The V and J ends lost 0 bases and 2 bases respectively, with 14 bases between them. The CDR3 nucleotides read TGTGCCAGCAGCCAAGAGGGAACACCGGGCCCCTACGAGCAGTACTTC. Protein: CASSQEGTPGPYEQYF.

The CDR3, as DNA: TGCAGTGCTAAGGAAAACACTGAAGCTTTCTTT. Protein sequence: CSAKENTEAFF. The chain is built from TRBV20-1 and TRBJ1-1; D call uncertain. V shed 4 bases and J shed 2 bases, with 5 bases lying between them. Germline lookup yields CDR1 DFQATT and CDR2 SNEGSKA (reference sequence). The CDR3 has 11 amino acids.

This chain uses TRBV5-1 with TRBJ1-1; tentative D call: TRBD1 (5 bases). Germline CDR1 is SGHRS and CDR2 is YFSETQ. V lost 0 bases, J lost 2 bases, and 11 bases lay in between. The CDR3 contains 15 residues. The CDR3 sequence: CASSLGAGLNTEAFF. The CDR3 coding sequence is TGCGCCAGCAGCTTGGGAGCAGGGCTTAACACTGAAGCTTTCTTT.

The rearrangement uses TRBV28 and TRBJ2-1; 10 nucleotides align to TRBD2. The V segment lost 5 bases and the J segment 3 bases; nucleotides outside the gene matches: 7. CDR3 length: 16 residues. CDR1 is MDHEN and CDR2 is SYDVKM in the germline V gene. The CDR3 DNA reads TGTGCCAGCAGTCCCTTAGCGGGAGGTCTCTACAATGAGCAGTTCTTC. Translating gives CASSPLAGGLYNEQFF.

The chain recombines TRBV4-1 with TRBJ2-1, with 10 bases identical to TRBD2. Looked up from germline, CDR1 is MGHRA and CDR2 is YSYEKL. Trimming took 1 base from V and 7 from J; bases not matched to a gene: 7. CDR3 length equals 16 residues. The CDR3 is CASSQGPSGGANEQFF. The CDR3 DNA follows: TGCGCCAGCAGCCAAGGCCCCAGCGGGGGGGCGAATGAGCAGTTCTTC.

The chain couples TRBV19 to TRBJ2-5; 8 bases align to TRBD2. The germline V gene has CDR1 LNHDA and CDR2 SQIVND (reference sequence). V shed 5 bases and J 0 bases; nucleotides not matched to a gene: 8. The CDR3 spans 16 residues. For the CDR3, the DNA is TGTGCCAGTAGTCACTTGGCGGGAGGCGACCAAGAGACCCAGTACTTC. It is translated as CASSHLAGGDQETQYF.